The present TCR beta chain was sequenced within a study of blood T cell repertoires in COVID-19. Whole-study context: Sites across the United States, Italy and Spain contributed samples from acute and convalescent COVID-19. T cells, B-cell-depleted T cells, or PBMCs supplied cDNA or gDNA.

In the original analysis: Cell counts per sample came from amplifying reference gene primers. The assay was immunoSEQ multiplex PCR, and TCRdb's table has in-frame clones only and misses some. The V and J calls and the clone size are those of that table, but D and trimming were determined from the DNA. Of about 130,000 clones listed, approximately 83% are singletons. This CDR3 comprises 15 residues. Trimming removed 0 bases at V and 1 base at J, with 8 bases between. Per germline, CDR1 LGHDT and CDR2 YNNKEL (reference sequence). The chain employs TRBV3-1 (or the pseudogene TRBV3-2) and TRBJ2-3; no reliable D call. The sequencing input was peripheral blood. This sequence originates from a man of 80 years or more with active or convalescent COVID-19. For the CDR3, the DNA is TGTGCCAGCAGCCAAGACGGGTCGGGCACAGATACGCAGTATTTT. This codes for CASSQDGSGTDTQYF.